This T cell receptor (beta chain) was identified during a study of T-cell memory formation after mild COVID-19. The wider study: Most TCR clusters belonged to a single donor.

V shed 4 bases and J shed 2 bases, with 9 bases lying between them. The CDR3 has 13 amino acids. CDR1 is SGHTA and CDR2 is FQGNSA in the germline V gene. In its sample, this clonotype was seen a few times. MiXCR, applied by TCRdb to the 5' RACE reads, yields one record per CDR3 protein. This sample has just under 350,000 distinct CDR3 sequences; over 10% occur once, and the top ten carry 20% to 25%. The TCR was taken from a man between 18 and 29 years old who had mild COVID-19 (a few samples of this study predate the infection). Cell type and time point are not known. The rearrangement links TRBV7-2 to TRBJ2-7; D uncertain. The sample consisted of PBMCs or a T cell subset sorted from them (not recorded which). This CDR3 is CASSYLDTYEQYF. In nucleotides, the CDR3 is TGTGCCAGCAGCTATCTCGACACCTACGAGCAGTACTTC.